This passage covers 13 T cell receptor beta chains from one sample sequenced in a study of post-analysis software for immune sequencing data. TCR beta libraries were prepared from cDNA with unique molecular identifiers. TCRdb re-derived calls from the PCR reads in MiXCR, one entry per CDR3 protein. In the table there are some 370,000 distinct CDR3 sequences, around a third of which are singletons. These receptors' antigens are unknown. General study results and limits: Elevated frequency relative to controls characterized several TRBV segments in patients, TRBV5-6, TRBV5-1 and TRBV20-1 among them.

The sequenced sample consisted of blood. These receptors came from a girl aged 10 to 17 with multiple sclerosis.

This clonotype has just a few counts. This chain uses TRBV5-5 with TRBJ1-6; D might be TRBD1 (6 bases). Trimming cost V 0 bases and J 4 bases, with 8 bases left between them. This CDR3 comprises 15 residues. Germline CDR1 reads SGHKS; CDR2 reads YYEKEE (reference sequence). The CDR3 here is CASSLATGYNSPLHF. The CDR3 DNA sequence: TGTGCCAGCAGCTTGGCCACAGGGTATAATTCACCCCTCCACTTT. The whole variable domain, remainder taken from reference TRBV5-5 and TRBJ1-6, is DAGVTQSPTHLIKTRGQQVTLRCSPISGHKSVSWYQQVLGQGPQFIFQYYEKEERGRGNFPDRFSARQFPNYSSELNVNALLLGDSALYLCASSLATGYNSPLHFGNGTRLTVT.

This clonotype was seen only a few times. The chain carries TRBV20-1 and TRBJ2-7; no definite D call. Germline CDR1 reads DFQATT; CDR2 reads SNEGSKA (reference sequence). This CDR3 has 14 residues. The V end lost 3 bases, the J end lost 1 base, and 13 bases lay between the germline ends. The CDR3 DNA sequence: TGCAGTGCTAGGGACCCTTTCCGTTCCTACGAGCAGTACTTC. This codes for CSARDPFRSYEQYF.

In this sample, this clonotype turned up many times. This chain connects TRBV20-1 to TRBJ2-5; 7 bases line up with TRBD2. This CDR3 spans 14 amino acids. Germline trimming cut 3 bases from V and 4 bases from J; bases unmatched to any gene: 8. The germline V gene encodes CDR1 DFQATT and CDR2 SNEGSKA (reference sequence). The CDR3 DNA sequence: TGCAGTGCTAGGGGCCGGACTAGGGGAGAGACCCAGTACTTC. Its translation: CSARGRTRGETQYF.

The chain is built from TRBV3-1 and TRBJ1-5; no clear D gene. V lost 1 base to trimming and J lost 7 bases, with 11 bases between them. The CDR3 length is 14 residues. Germline V gene sequence: CDR1 LGHDT, CDR2 YNNKEL (reference sequence). CDR3 DNA sequence: TGTGCCAGCAGCCAAGTGGGGTTGACCCAGCCCCAGCATTTT. Protein: CASSQVGLTQPQHF.

This clonotype was observed a few times. This sequence joins TRBV12-3 or TRBV12-4 and TRBJ1-5; TRBD1 might be the D (5 bases). Trimming pared 5 bases from V and 3 bases from J, leaving 17 bases between. This CDR3 is 16 amino acids long. The CDR3 protein is CASSITQGPFNQPQHF. As DNA, the CDR3 is TGTGCCAGCAGTATAACCCAGGGCCCTTTCAATCAGCCCCAGCATTTT.

This clonotype was observed once. The V and J genes are TRBV6-2 or TRBV6-3 and TRBJ2-5, with D perhaps TRBD2 (6 bases). The CDR3 spans 15 residues. Germline V gene lookup returns CDR1 MNHEY and CDR2 SVGEGT. V was shortened by 0 bases and J by 0 bases, with 8 bases between the two germline ends. CDR3 sequence reads: CASSYSTGDQETQYF. The CDR3 coding sequence is TGTGCCAGCAGTTACTCGACGGGGGACCAAGAGACCCAGTACTTC.

The chain employs TRBV7-2 and TRBJ1-2, with a weak D call TRBD1 (5 bases). V was shortened by 1 base and J by 4 bases, with 7 bases between the two germline ends. CDR3 length: 13 amino acids. Germline V lookup: CDR1 SGHTA, CDR2 FQGNSA. The CDR3: CASSLGGTYGYTF. Here the CDR3 DNA reads TGTGCCAGCAGCTTAGGAGGGACCTATGGCTACACCTTC.

The table lists this clonotype with many counts. The chain is built from TRBV20-1 and TRBJ2-7, with D hard to call. The ends were cut back, 5 bases at V and 3 bases at J, with 11 bases in the middle. Germline lookup yields CDR1 DFQATT and CDR2 SNEGSKA (reference sequence). This CDR3 has 12 residues. This CDR3 reads CSAGLRGYEQYF. The CDR3 region has the DNA TGCAGTGCTGGCCTGAGAGGCTACGAGCAGTACTTC.

This clonotype appeared a few times. This chain joins TRBV12-3 or TRBV12-4 and TRBJ2-5; 10 bases align to TRBD1. V shed 5 bases and J 5 bases; nucleotides not matched to a gene: 5. The CDR3 contains 14 residues. Here the CDR3 reads CASSDRGRLETQYF. For the CDR3, the DNA is TGTGCCAGCAGTGACAGGGGGCGGTTGGAGACCCAGTACTTC.

This clonotype was seen a single time. The chain carries TRBV20-1 and TRBJ2-3; TRBD2 matches 7 bases. Germline CDR1 is DFQATT and CDR2 is SNEGSKA (reference sequence). V gave up 3 bases and J gave up 8 bases; unmatched junction bases: 5. CDR3 length: 12 amino acids. The CDR3 sequence: CSASGGTTTQYF. DNA of the CDR3: TGCAGTGCTAGCGGGGGGACCACTACGCAGTATTTT.

The rearrangement uses TRBV10-3 and TRBJ2-3; D is perhaps TRBD1 (5 bases). The CDR3 has 12 amino acids. The V and J ends lost 6 bases and 6 bases respectively, with 10 bases between them. Germline V gene data show CDR1 as ENHRY and CDR2 as SYGVKD. CDR3 in DNA: TGTGCCATCAGCGCCACAGGCGATACGCAGTATTTT. The encoded protein is CAISATGDTQYF.

This clonotype was recorded a few times. The rearrangement links TRBV2 to TRBJ1-5, with D unresolved. V lost 3 bases and J 5 bases, leaving 8 bases between the germline ends. Germline loops: CDR1 SNHLY, CDR2 FYNNEI. This CDR3 has 13 amino acids. For the CDR3, the DNA is TGTGCCAGCAGTGATACAGAGGATCAGCCCCAGCATTTT. Residues: CASSDTEDQPQHF.

In its sample, this clonotype was seen a few times. This chain connects TRBV6-2 or TRBV6-3 to TRBJ2-7; no clear D. This CDR3 has 13 amino acids. Germline-derived CDR1 and CDR2 are MNHEY and SVGEGT. Deletions cut 4 bases from V and 3 bases from J, with 10 bases between. The CDR3 DNA reads as TGTGCCAGCAGTTTAACTCCTTTCTACGAGCAGTACTTC. Its translation is CASSLTPFYEQYF.